These T cell receptor beta chains were read from a single sample in a study of shared clonotypes between healthy human individuals. Assay: immunoSEQ multiplex PCR; the TCRdb copy retains only in-frame clones and omits some. This table holds about 2.3 million clones, around 92% found once. The sample comprised naive CD4+ T cells from PBMCs. All receptors derive from a man aged 18-30 years in good health. Some clones in this sample may be carry-over from other donors' samples. Both conserved end residues are trimmed from each CDR3. Fields, in order: CDR3 length, V gene, J gene, D gene, CDR3 protein. D genes are given only for firm matches.

>12|TRBV29-1|TRBJ2-1|TRBD2
SVTREGLYNEQF
>11|TRBV28|TRBJ2-7|NA
ITEGTSSYEQY
>16|TRBV4-3|TRBJ2-2|TRBD2
ASSQRLAGPTGTGELF
>12|TRBV5-1|TRBJ2-5|TRBD1
ASSLGTGKETQY
>13|TRBV7-2|TRBJ1-5|TRBD1
ASSLGQGANQPQH
>15|TRBV11-2|TRBJ2-2|TRBD2
ASSTRPASGSSGELF
>13|TRBV16|TRBJ1-5|NA
ASSLSLMGNQPQH
>12|TRBV11-2|TRBJ2-5|NA
ASSHLRGEGTQY
>12|TRBV11-3|TRBJ2-3|NA
ASSRGEITDTQY
>11|TRBV7-8|TRBJ2-3|NA
ASSLMSTDTQY
>10|TRBV5-4|TRBJ2-7|NA
ASSVTPDEQY
>11|TRBV10-3|TRBJ1-1|NA
AISDLGRGEAF
>10|TRBV11-2|TRBJ1-2|NA
ASSLDRPPTT
>10|TRBV5-1|TRBJ1-2|NA
ASSLVGLDYT
>13|TRBV6-5|TRBJ2-7|TRBD1
ASSYSGTGGWGQY
>10|TRBV6-5|TRBJ2-2|NA
ASKQSRGELF